One sample yielded the 24 T cell receptor beta chains listed below, sequenced in a study of graft-versus-host responses after intestinal transplantation. No antigen is known for these receptors. TCRdb's copy holds only in-frame clones and misses some; the assay was immunoSEQ multiplex PCR. The repertoire has 90,000 to 130,000 clones, 90% to 95% of them found once; the top ten carry 1% to 1.5%. This specimen was unstimulated CD8+ T cells sorted from spleen or lymph node cells, taken before transplant. The source is a human donor who was the organ donor for an intestinal transplant.

The chain recombines TRBV2 with TRBJ2-7; 9 bases match TRBD1. The CDR3 spans 17 residues. In germline, CDR1 is SNHLY, CDR2 FYNNEI. The J segment lost 7 bases and the V segment lost 4 bases, leaving 17 bases of the junction unmatched. This CDR3 reads CASSAPGTGPGEREQYF. The CDR3 nucleotides read TGTGCCAGCAGTGCCCCCGGGACAGGGCCCGGTGAACGGGAGCAGTACTTC.

This clone was observed a single time. The chain joins TRBV27 to TRBJ2-1; D is perhaps TRBD2 (5 bases). V lost 10 bases, J lost 2 bases, and 15 bases lay in between. Germline CDR1 reads MNHEY; CDR2 reads SMNVEV (reference sequence). This CDR3 spans 14 amino acids. The CDR3 region is CATQRAHPYNEQFF. The CDR3 coding sequence is TGTGCCACCCAGAGGGCCCATCCCTACAATGAGCAGTTCTTC.

This sequence joins TRBV19 and TRBJ2-6; D gene uncertain. The germline CDR1 and CDR2 sequences are LNHDA and SQIVND (reference sequence). CDR3 length equals 14 residues. V was pared by 1 base and J by 1 base, with 2 bases between. DNA of the CDR3: TGTGCCAGTAGTATAGTATCTGGGGCCAACGTCCTGACTTTC. Amino acids: CASSIVSGANVLTF.

The V gene is TRBV7-9, the J gene TRBJ2-7; TRBD2 matches at 7 bases. The CDR3 runs 13 residues. The germline V gene encodes CDR1 SEHNR and CDR2 FQNEAQ (reference sequence). With 6 bases clipped from V and 4 bases from J, the junction kept 6 bases outside the gene matches. The CDR3 DNA reads TGTGCCAGCAGAGGTAGCGGGCCTTACGAGCAGTACTTC. This sequence encodes CASRGSGPYEQYF.

The chain is built from TRBV27 and TRBJ2-2; D may be TRBD2 (7 bases). The CDR3 has 13 amino acids. CDR1 MNHEY and CDR2 SMNVEV come from the germline V gene (reference sequence). Trimming pared 5 bases from V and 6 bases from J, leaving 10 bases between. As DNA, the CDR3 is TGTGCCAGCAGTGAAGGGGGGGCCGGGGAGCTGTTTTTT. Its translation: CASSEGGAGELFF.

V usage is TRBV27 and J usage is TRBJ2-3, with D uncertain. V was pared by 5 bases and J by 0 bases, with 12 bases between. The length of the CDR3 is 15 residues. Per germline, CDR1 MNHEY and CDR2 SMNVEV (reference sequence). In DNA, the CDR3 is TGTGCCAGCAGTCCCCCGTACCCTAGCACAGATACGCAGTATTTT. Translated, it gives CASSPPYPSTDTQYF.

Concerning this clone itself: The same CDR3 can be traced to other DNA sequences in this sample. The rearrangement uses TRBV12-5 and TRBJ1-5; D uncertain. The CDR3 totals 12 residues. Germline loops: CDR1 LGHNT, CDR2 FRNRAP. The V end was cut by 5 bases, the J end by 7 bases, with 9 bases between. CDR3 region: CASGPPRQPQHF. In DNA form, the CDR3 reads TGTGCTAGTGGTCCCCCCCGACAGCCCCAGCATTTT.

This chain uses TRBV6-6 with TRBJ1-2, with D possibly matching TRBD1 (5 bases). Germline assignment: CDR1 MNHNY and CDR2 SVGAGI (reference sequence). The CDR3 is 12 residues long. In DNA form, the CDR3 reads TGTGCTTCGGGGGAGGAAAACTATGGCTACACCTTC. It translates to CASGEENYGYTF.

The chain joins TRBV5-6 to TRBJ2-7; tentative D call: TRBD2 (5 bases). Trimming shortened V by 3 bases and J by 1 base, and 8 bases separated the two germline ends. The V gene's germline CDR1 is SGHDT and CDR2 YYEEEE. The CDR3 is 13 residues long. CDR3 nucleotides: TGTGCCAGCAGCTACGGGGAATCCTACGAGCAGTACTTC. Translated, it gives CASSYGESYEQYF. The variable domain in full, completed from reference TRBV5-6 and TRBJ2-7, reads DAGVTQSPTHLIKTRGQQVTLRCSPKSGHDTVSWYQQALGQGPQFIFQYYEEEERQRGNFPDRFSGHQFPNYSSELNVNALLLGDSALYLCASSYGESYEQYFGPGTRLTVT.

V gene TRBV28 combines with J gene TRBJ2-5; possibly TRBD1 or TRBD2 for D (5 bases each). The J call is doubtful: the DNA matches TRBJ2-7 better. CDR1 is MDHEN and CDR2 is SYDVKM in the germline V gene. The CDR3 runs 17 residues. The chain's CDR3 is CASSPLDGAPSAGEQYF. The CDR3 coding sequence is TGTGCCAGCAGCCCGCTGGATGGGGCCCCTTCGGCGGGCGAGCAGTACTTC.

The V call is TRBV14, the J call TRBJ2-7, with 7 bases identical to TRBD2. The CDR3 has 16 amino acids. The germline V gene encodes CDR1 SGHDN and CDR2 FVKESK. The trim removed 1 base at V and 5 bases at J, leaving 11 bases unmatched. DNA for the CDR3: TGTGCCAGCAGCCAAGGGCAAGCGGGACGACCCCACGAGCAGTACTTC. Translation gives CASSQGQAGRPHEQYF.

This clone was detected once. The gene calls are TRBV10-3 and TRBJ2-3; D is perhaps TRBD1 (5 bases). In germline, CDR1 is ENHRY, CDR2 SYGVKD. The ends were cut back, 3 bases at V and 2 bases at J, with 12 bases in the middle. This CDR3 region has 15 residues. CDR3 nucleotide sequence: TGTGCCATCAGTGATGGGGCCCTCCTCACAGATACGCAGTATTTT. It translates to CAISDGALLTDTQYF.

The chain uses TRBV27 and TRBJ2-3; 8 nucleotides line up with TRBD2. V trimming: 10 bases; J trimming: 0 bases; junction bases outside the gene matches: 6. Germline values: CDR1 MNHEY, CDR2 SMNVEV (reference sequence). The CDR3 extends over 14 amino acids. CDR3 region: CATQREYSTDTQYF. The CDR3 DNA follows: TGTGCCACCCAGCGGGAGTATAGCACAGATACGCAGTATTTT.

This chain uses TRBV9 with TRBJ1-3, with 7 bases aligning to TRBD1. This CDR3 is built from 15 residues. J was trimmed by 4 bases and V by 3 bases; bases with no gene match: 7. Germline lookup yields CDR1 SGDLS and CDR2 YYNGEE. The CDR3 sequence is CASSAEGTEGNTIYF. The CDR3 DNA reads as TGTGCCAGCAGCGCAGAGGGGACAGAGGGAAACACCATATATTTT.

This chain joins TRBV28 and TRBJ2-3; 8 nucleotides agree with TRBD2. CDR1 and CDR2 from the germline V gene are MDHEN and SYDVKM. CDR3 length equals 14 residues. J lost 3 bases, V lost 6 bases, and 5 bases had no gene match. The CDR3 DNA reads as TGTGCCAGCAGGGTAGCGGGACGAACAGATACGCAGTATTTT. Residues: CASRVAGRTDTQYF.

Written as DNA, the CDR3 is TGCGCCAGCAGCCTTTCTGACTTAGCGGGATACTACGAGCAGTACTTC. It encodes CASSLSDLAGYYEQYF. The chain is built from TRBV4-1 and TRBJ2-7, with TRBD2 matching 8 bases. V trimming: 4 bases; J trimming: 3 bases; junction bases outside the gene matches: 11. Germline V CDR1 and CDR2: MGHRA, YSYEKL. This CDR3 is built from 16 residues.

V usage is TRBV5-4 and J usage is TRBJ2-7, with D unresolved. The CDR3 runs to 13 residues. The V end was cut by 6 bases, the J end by 12 bases, with 22 bases between. Looked up from germline, CDR1 is SGHNT and CDR2 is YYREEE (reference sequence). The DNA of the CDR3 is TGTGCCAGCACCTCCGGTCCCAGCGCCTTATGGTACTTC. Amino acid sequence: CASTSGPSALWYF.

The gene calls are TRBV9 and TRBJ1-2; possible D gene TRBD1, 5 bases. The germline V and J ends were trimmed by 3 bases and 4 bases, with 19 bases remaining between them. The CDR3 sequence is 16 residues long. CDR1 and CDR2 (germline): SGDLS, YYNGEE. CDR3 sequence (DNA): TGTGCCAGCAGCGCCTCCCCGGGGAGGGGATCCTATGGCTACACCTTC. Translation: CASSASPGRGSYGYTF.

Only one count was recorded for this clone. This sequence joins TRBV29-1 and TRBJ2-5; tentatively, D is TRBD1 (6 bases). Germline V gene data show CDR1 as SQVTM and CDR2 as ANQGSEA. This CDR3 has 14 amino acids. Trimming pared 6 bases from V and 2 bases from J, leaving 16 bases between. CDR3 sequence reads: CSVQMGDIQETQYF. DNA for the CDR3: TGCAGCGTCCAAATGGGGGACATACAAGAGACCCAGTACTTC.

This chain uses TRBV28 with TRBJ1-5, with D hard to call. The CDR3 has 14 residues. Deletions cut 6 bases from V and 7 bases from J, with 16 bases between. Germline values: CDR1 MDHEN, CDR2 SYDVKM. The CDR3 here is CASSPGGGVQPQHF. Written as DNA, the CDR3 is TGTGCCAGCAGCCCCGGTGGTGGGGTACAGCCCCAGCATTTT.

The V call is TRBV6-1, the J call TRBJ2-5; 7 bases map to TRBD2. CDR3 length: 14 residues. Trimming at V came to 8 bases and at J to 5 bases, leaving 11 bases not matched to a gene. From germline, CDR1 is MNHNS and CDR2 SASEGT. The CDR3, as DNA: TGTGCCAGCCTCTCCTGGACTAGTCCGGAGACCCAGTACTTC. Translated: CASLSWTSPETQYF.

This rearrangement joins TRBV18 to TRBJ2-1; 11 bases match TRBD2. In germline, CDR1 is KGHSH, CDR2 LQKENI. V was clipped by 8 bases and J by 4 bases; unmatched bases: 4. The CDR3 is 14 residues long. This CDR3 is CASRLAGRYNEQFF. Here the CDR3 DNA reads TGTGCCAGCCGACTAGCGGGAAGATACAATGAGCAGTTCTTC.

This clone was observed once. This chain joins TRBV5-5 and TRBJ2-1; 10 bases agree with TRBD2. Germline V gives CDR1 SGHKS, CDR2 YYEKEE (reference sequence). The CDR3 spans 15 residues. V trimming: 1 base; J trimming: 6 bases; junction bases outside the gene matches: 4. The CDR3 protein is CASSLSSGRANEQFF. The CDR3 nucleotides read TGTGCCAGCAGCTTGTCGAGCGGGAGGGCCAATGAGCAGTTCTTC.

The chain uses TRBV6-6 and TRBJ2-4; no definite D call. The CDR3 is made up of 15 amino acids. Trimming removed 2 bases from V and 0 bases from J, with 8 bases in between. Germline V gene sequence: CDR1 MNHNY, CDR2 SVGAGI (reference sequence). The CDR3 spells CASSYPDLAKNIQYF. For the CDR3, the DNA is TGTGCCAGCAGTTACCCGGACCTAGCCAAAAACATTCAGTACTTC.